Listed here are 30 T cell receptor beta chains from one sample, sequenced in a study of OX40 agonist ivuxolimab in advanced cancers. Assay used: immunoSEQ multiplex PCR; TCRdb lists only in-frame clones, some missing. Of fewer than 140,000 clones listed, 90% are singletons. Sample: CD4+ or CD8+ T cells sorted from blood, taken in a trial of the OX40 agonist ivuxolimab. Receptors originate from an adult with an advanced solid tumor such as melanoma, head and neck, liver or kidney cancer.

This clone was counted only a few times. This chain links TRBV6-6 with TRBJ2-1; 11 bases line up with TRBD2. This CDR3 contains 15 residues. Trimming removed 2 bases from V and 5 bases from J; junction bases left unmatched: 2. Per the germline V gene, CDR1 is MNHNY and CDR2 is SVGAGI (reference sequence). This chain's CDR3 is CASSYLAGGHNEQFF. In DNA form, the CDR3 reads TGTGCCAGCAGTTACCTAGCGGGGGGCCACAATGAGCAGTTCTTC.

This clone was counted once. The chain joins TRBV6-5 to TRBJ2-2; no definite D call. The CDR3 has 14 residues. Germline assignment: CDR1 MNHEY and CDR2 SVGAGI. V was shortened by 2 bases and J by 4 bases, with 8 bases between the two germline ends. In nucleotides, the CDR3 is TGTGCCAGCAGTTACCTACAGTCCACCGGGGAGCTGTTTTTT. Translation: CASSYLQSTGELFF.

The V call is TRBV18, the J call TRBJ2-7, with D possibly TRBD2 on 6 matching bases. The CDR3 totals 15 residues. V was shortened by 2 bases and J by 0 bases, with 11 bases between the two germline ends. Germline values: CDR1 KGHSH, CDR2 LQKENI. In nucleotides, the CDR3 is TGTGCCAGCTCACCAATTAGCGGAGGCTCCTACGAGCAGTACTTC. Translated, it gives CASSPISGGSYEQYF. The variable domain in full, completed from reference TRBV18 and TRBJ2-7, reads NAGVMQNPRHLVRRRGQEARLRCSPMKGHSHVYWYRQLPEEGLKFMVYLQKENIIDESGMPKERFSAEFPKEGPSILRIQQVVRGDSAAYFCASSPISGGSYEQYFGPGTRLTVT.

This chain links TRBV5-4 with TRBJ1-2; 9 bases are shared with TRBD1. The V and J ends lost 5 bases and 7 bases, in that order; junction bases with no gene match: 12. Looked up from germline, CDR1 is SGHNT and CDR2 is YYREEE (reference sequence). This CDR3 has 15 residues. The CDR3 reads CASSIQGAHLSGYTF. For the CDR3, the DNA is TGTGCCAGCAGTATACAGGGGGCGCATCTATCTGGCTACACCTTC.

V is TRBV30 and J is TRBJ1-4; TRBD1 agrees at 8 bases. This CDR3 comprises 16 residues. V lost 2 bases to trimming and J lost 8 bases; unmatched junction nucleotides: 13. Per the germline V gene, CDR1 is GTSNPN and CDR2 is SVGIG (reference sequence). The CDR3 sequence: CAWSLTLGQVKEKLFF. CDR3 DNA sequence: TGTGCCTGGAGTCTTACTTTGGGACAGGTGAAGGAAAAACTGTTTTTT.

This CDR3 reads CASGQGAVTGELFF. In nucleotides, the CDR3 is TGTGCTAGTGGGCAGGGGGCGGTCACCGGGGAGCTGTTTTTT. This rearrangement joins TRBV12-5 to TRBJ2-2, with TRBD1 matching 8 bases. Germline V gene lookup returns CDR1 LGHNT and CDR2 FRNRAP. CDR3 length equals 14 residues. V shed 6 bases, J shed 4 bases, and the junction held 4 bases outside the gene matches.

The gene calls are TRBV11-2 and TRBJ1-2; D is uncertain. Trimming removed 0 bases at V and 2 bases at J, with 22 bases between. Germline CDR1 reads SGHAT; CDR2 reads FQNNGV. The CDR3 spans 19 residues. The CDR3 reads CASSLDFRGQEILNYGYTF. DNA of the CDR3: TGTGCCAGCAGCTTAGATTTCAGAGGGCAGGAGATATTGAACTATGGCTACACCTTC.

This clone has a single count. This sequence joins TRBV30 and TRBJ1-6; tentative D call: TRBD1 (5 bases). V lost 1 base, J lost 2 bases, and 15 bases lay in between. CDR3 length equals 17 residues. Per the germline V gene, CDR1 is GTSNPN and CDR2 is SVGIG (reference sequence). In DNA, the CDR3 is TGTGCCTGGAGTGAGATTGCAGGGAGAACCTATAATTCACCCCTCCACTTT. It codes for CAWSEIAGRTYNSPLHF.

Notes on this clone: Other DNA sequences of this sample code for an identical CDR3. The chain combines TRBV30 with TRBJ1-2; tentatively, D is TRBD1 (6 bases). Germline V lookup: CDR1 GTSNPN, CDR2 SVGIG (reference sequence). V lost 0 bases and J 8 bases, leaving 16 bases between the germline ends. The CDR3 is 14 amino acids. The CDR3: CAWSVIRGAGGYTF. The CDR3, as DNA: TGTGCCTGGAGTGTAATTCGGGGGGCGGGGGGCTACACCTTC. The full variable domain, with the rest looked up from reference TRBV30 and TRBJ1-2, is SQTIHQWPATLVQPVGSPLSLECTVEGTSNPNLYWYRQAAGRGLQLLFYSVGIGQISSEVPQNLSASRPQDRQFILSSKKLLLSDSGFYLCAWSVIRGAGGYTFGSGTRLTVV.

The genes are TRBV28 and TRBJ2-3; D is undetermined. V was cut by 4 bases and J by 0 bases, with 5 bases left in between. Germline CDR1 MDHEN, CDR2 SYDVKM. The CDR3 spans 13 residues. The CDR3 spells CASSSPSTDTQYF. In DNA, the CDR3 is TGTGCCAGCAGTTCCCCAAGCACAGATACGCAGTATTTT.

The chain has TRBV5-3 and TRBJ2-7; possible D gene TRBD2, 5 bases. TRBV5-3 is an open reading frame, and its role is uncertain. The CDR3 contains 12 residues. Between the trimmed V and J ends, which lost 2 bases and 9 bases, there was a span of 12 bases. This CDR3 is CARSLPGWMQYF. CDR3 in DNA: TGTGCCAGAAGCTTACCGGGGTGGATGCAGTACTTC.

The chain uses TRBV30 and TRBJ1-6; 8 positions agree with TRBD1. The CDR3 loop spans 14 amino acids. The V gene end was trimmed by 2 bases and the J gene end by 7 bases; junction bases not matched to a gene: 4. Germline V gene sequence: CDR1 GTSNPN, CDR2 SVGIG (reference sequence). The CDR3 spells CAWSFTGGNSPLHF. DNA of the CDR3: TGTGCCTGGAGTTTTACAGGGGGGAATTCACCCCTCCACTTT.

This chain's CDR3 is CASSFPAGQGNYGYTF. CDR3 DNA: TGTGCCAGCAGTTTCCCCGCTGGACAGGGGAACTATGGCTACACCTTC. The J gene is TRBJ1-2, the V gene TRBV28; TRBD1 matches at 9 bases. CDR1 and CDR2 from the germline V gene are MDHEN and SYDVKM. The CDR3 has 16 amino acids. Germline trimming cut 3 bases from V and 2 bases from J; bases unmatched to any gene: 7.

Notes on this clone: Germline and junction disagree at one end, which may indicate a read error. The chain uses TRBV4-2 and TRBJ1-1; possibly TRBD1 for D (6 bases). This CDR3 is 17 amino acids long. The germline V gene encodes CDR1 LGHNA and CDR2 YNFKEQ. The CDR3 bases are TGTGCCAGCACCCAAACATCTAGGGGGTCCGTGAACACTGAAGCTTTCTTT. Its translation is CASTQTSRGSVNTEAFF.

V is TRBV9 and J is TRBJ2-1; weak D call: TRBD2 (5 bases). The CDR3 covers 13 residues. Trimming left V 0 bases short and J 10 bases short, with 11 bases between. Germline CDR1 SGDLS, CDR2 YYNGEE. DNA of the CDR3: TGTGCCAGCAGCGTAGTGTTGGAGGCGGAGCAGTTCTTC. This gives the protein CASSVVLEAEQFF.

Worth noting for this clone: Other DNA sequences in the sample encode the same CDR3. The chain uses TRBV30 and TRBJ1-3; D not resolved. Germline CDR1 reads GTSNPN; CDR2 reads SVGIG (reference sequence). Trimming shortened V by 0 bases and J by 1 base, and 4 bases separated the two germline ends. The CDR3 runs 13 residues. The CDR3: CAWSVVSGNTIYF. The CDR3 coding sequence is TGTGCCTGGAGTGTAGTATCTGGAAACACCATATATTTT.

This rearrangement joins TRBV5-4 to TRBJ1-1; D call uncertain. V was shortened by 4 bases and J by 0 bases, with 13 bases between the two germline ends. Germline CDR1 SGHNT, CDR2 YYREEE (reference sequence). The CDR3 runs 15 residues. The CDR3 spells CASSPRVVMNTEAFF. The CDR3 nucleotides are TGTGCCAGCAGCCCGCGAGTGGTAATGAACACTGAAGCTTTCTTT.

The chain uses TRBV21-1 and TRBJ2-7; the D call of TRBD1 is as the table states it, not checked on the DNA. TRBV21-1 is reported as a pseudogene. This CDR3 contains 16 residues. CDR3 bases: TGTGCCAGCAGCAAACGAGGACAGAACTACCCGCATGGGCAGTACTTC. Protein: CASSKRGQNYPHGQYF.

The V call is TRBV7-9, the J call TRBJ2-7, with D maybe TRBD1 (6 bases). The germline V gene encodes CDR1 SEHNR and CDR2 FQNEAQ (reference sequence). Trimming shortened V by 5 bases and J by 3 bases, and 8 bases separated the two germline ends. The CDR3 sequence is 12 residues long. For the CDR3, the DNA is TGTGCCAGCAGCCGGGACATCTACGAGCAGTACTTC. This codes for CASSRDIYEQYF.

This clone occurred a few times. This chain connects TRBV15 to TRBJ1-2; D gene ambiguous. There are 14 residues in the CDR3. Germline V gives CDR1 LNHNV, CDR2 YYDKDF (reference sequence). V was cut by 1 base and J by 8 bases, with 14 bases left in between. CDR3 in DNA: TGTGCCACCAGCAGAGGTTCGGACTTTCTAGGCTACACCTTC. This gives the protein CATSRGSDFLGYTF.

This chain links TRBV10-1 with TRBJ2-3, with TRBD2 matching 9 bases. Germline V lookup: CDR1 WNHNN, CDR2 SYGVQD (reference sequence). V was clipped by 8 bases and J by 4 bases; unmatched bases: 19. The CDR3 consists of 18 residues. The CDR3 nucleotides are TGCGCCAGCTTAAGGGGCGAACAGGAGGCTAGCGGGGCAGATACGCAGTATTTT. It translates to CASLRGEQEASGADTQYF.

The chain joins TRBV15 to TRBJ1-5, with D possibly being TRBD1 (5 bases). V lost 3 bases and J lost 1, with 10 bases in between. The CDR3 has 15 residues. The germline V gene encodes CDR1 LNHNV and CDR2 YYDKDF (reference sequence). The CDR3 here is CATSRGGGSNQPQHF. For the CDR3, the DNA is TGTGCCACCAGCAGGGGCGGGGGAAGCAATCAGCCCCAGCATTTT.

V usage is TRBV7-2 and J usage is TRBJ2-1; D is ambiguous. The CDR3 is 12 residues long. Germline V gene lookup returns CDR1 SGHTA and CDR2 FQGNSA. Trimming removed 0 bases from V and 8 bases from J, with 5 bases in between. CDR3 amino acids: CASSLAQDEQFF. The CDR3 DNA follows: TGTGCCAGCAGCTTAGCGCAGGATGAGCAGTTCTTC. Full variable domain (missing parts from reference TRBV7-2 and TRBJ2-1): GAGVSQSPSNKVTEKGKDVELRCDPISGHTALYWYRQSLGQGLEFLIYFQGNSAPDKSGLPSDRFSAERTGGSVSTLTIQRTQQEDSAVYLCASSLAQDEQFFGPGTRLTVL.

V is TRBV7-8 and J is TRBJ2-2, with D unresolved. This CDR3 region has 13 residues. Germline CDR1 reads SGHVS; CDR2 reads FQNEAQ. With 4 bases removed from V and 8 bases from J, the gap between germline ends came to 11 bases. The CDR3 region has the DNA TGTGCCAGCAGCTCAGTCGTCGGGGGGGAGCTGTTTTTT. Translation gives CASSSVVGGELFF.

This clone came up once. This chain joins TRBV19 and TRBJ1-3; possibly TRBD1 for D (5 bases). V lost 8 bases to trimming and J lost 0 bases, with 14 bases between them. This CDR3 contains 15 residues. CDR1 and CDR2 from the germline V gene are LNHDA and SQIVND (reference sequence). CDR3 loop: CASGLGQASGNTIYF. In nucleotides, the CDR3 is TGTGCCAGTGGACTCGGACAAGCCTCTGGAAACACCATATATTTT. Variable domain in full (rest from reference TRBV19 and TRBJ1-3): DGGITQSPKYLFRKEGQNVTLSCEQNLNHDAMYWYRQDPGQGLRLIYYSQIVNDFQKGDIAEGYSVSREKKESFPLTVTSAQKNPTAFYLCASGLGQASGNTIYFGEGSWLTVV.

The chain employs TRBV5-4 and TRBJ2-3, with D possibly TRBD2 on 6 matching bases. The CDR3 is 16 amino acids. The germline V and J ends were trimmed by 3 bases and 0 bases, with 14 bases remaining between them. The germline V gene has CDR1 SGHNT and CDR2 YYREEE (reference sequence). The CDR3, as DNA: TGTGCCAGCAGCTCTCCCAGGGACTCAAGCACAGATACGCAGTATTTT. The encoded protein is CASSSPRDSSTDTQYF. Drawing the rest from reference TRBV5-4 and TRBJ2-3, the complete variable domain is ETGVTQSPTHLIKTRGQQVTLRCSSQSGHNTVSWYQQALGQGPQFIFQYYREEENGRGNFPPRFSGLQFPNYSSELNVNALELDDSALYLCASSSPRDSSTDTQYFGPGTRLTVL.

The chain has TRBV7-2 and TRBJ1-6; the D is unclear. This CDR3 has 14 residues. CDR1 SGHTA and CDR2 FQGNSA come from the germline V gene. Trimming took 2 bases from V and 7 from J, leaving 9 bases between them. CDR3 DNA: TGTGCCAGCAGCTTATTGATGGGGAATTCACCCCTCCACTTT. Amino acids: CASSLLMGNSPLHF.

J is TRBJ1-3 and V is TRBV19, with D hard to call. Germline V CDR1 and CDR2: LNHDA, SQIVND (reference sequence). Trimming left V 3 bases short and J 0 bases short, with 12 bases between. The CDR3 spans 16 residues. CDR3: CASSIWSPISGNTIYF. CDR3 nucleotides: TGTGCCAGTAGTATCTGGTCCCCCATCTCTGGAAACACCATATATTTT.

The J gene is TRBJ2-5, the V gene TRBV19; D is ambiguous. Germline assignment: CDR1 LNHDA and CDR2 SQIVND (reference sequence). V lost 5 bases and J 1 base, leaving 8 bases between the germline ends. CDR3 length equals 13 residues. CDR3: CASSVNLQETQYF. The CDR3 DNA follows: TGTGCCAGTAGTGTCAATCTCCAAGAGACCCAGTACTTC. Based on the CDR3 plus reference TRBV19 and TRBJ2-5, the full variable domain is DGGITQSPKYLFRKEGQNVTLSCEQNLNHDAMYWYRQDPGQGLRLIYYSQIVNDFQKGDIAEGYSVSREKKESFPLTVTSAQKNPTAFYLCASSVNLQETQYFGPGTRLLVL.

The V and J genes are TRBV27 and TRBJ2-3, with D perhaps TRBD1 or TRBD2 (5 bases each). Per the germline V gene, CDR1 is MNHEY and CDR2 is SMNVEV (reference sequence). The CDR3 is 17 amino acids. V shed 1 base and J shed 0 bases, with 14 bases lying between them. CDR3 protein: CASSLFLGPPSTDTQYF. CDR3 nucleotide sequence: TGTGCCAGCAGTTTATTCCTGGGACCTCCTAGCACAGATACGCAGTATTTT.